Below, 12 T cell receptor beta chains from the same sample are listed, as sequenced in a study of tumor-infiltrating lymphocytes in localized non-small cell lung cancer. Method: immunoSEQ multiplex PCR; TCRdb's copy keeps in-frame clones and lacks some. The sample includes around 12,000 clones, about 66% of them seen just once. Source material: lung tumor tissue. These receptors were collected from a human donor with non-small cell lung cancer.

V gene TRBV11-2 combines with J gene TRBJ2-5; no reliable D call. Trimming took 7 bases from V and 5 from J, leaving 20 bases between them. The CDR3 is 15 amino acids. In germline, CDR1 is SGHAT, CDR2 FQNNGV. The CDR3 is CASTPLELSMETQYF. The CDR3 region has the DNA TGTGCCAGCACTCCCTTGGAGCTTAGCATGGAGACCCAGTACTTC.

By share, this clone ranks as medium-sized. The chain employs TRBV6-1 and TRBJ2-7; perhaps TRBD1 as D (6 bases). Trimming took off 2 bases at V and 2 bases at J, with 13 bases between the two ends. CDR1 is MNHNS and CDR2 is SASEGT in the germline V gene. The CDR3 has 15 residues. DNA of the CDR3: TGTGCCAGCAGTGAAATGGACAGCGAAACCTACGAGCAGTACTTC. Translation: CASSEMDSETYEQYF.

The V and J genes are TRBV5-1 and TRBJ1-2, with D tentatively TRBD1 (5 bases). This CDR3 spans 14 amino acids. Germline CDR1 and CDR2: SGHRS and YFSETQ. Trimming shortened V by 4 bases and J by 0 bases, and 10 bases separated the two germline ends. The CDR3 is CASSPGTANYGYTF. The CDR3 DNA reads TGCGCCAGCAGCCCCGGGACGGCTAACTATGGCTACACCTTC.

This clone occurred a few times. DNA for the CDR3: TGTGCCAGCAGCACGGACAGGGGAAACCAAGAGACCCAGTACTTC. Translating gives CASSTDRGNQETQYF. This chain joins TRBV7-9 and TRBJ2-5; the match to TRBD1 covers 9 bases. The CDR3 spans 15 residues. The ends lost 5 bases at V and 0 bases at J; junction bases unmatched: 4. The germline V gene has CDR1 SEHNR and CDR2 FQNEAQ (reference sequence).

The CDR3 is CASSISVRGNIQYF. CDR3 nucleotides: TGTGCCAGTAGTATATCCGTAAGGGGAAACATTCAGTACTTC. This rearrangement joins TRBV19 to TRBJ2-4, with a possible D match to TRBD1 (5 bases). The CDR3 consists of 14 residues. V was shortened by 2 bases and J by 6 bases, with 11 bases between the two germline ends. Germline CDR1 and CDR2: LNHDA and SQIVND (reference sequence).

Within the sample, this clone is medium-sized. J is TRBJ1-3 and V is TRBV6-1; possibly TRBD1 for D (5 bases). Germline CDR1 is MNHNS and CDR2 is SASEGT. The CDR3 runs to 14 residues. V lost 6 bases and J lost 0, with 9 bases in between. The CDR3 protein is CASRETVSGNTIYF. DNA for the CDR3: TGTGCCAGCAGAGAGACAGTCTCTGGAAACACCATATATTTT.

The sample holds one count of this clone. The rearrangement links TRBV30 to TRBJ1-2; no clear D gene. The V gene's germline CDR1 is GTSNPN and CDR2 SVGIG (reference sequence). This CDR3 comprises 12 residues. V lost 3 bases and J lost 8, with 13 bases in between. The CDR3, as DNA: TGTGCCTGGAGACCGGACCTCCTAGGCTACACCTTC. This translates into CAWRPDLLGYTF.

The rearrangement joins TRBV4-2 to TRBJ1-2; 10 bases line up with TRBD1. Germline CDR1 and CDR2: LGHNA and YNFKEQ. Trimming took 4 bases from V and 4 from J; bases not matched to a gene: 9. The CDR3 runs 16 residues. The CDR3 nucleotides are TGTGCCAGCAGCCGCGACTTGACAGGGGGCACCTATGGCTACACCTTC. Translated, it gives CASSRDLTGGTYGYTF.

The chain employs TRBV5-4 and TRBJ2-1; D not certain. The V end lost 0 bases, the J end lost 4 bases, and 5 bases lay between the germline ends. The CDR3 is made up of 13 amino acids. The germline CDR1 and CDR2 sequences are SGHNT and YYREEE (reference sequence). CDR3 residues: CASSLELYNEQFF. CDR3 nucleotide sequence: TGTGCCAGCAGCTTGGAGCTTTACAATGAGCAGTTCTTC.

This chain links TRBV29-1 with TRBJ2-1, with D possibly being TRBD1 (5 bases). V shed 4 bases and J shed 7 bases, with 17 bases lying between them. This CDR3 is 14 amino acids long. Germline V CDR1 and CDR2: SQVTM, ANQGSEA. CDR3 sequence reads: CSVVGGNRMNEQFF. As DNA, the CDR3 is TGCAGCGTTGTTGGTGGGAACAGGATGAATGAGCAGTTCTTC.

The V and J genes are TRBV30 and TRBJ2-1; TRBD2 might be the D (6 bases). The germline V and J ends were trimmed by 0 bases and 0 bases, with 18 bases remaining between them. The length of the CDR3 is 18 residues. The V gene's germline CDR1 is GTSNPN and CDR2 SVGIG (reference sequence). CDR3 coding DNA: TGTGCCTGGAGTGTACGATCCTTCCGGGGGAGCTCCTACAATGAGCAGTTCTTC. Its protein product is CAWSVRSFRGSSYNEQFF.

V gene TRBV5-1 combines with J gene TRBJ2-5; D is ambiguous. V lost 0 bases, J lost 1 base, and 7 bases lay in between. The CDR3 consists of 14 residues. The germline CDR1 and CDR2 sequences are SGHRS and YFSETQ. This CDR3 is CASSLEAAQETQYF. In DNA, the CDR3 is TGCGCCAGCAGCTTGGAGGCAGCCCAAGAGACCCAGTACTTC.